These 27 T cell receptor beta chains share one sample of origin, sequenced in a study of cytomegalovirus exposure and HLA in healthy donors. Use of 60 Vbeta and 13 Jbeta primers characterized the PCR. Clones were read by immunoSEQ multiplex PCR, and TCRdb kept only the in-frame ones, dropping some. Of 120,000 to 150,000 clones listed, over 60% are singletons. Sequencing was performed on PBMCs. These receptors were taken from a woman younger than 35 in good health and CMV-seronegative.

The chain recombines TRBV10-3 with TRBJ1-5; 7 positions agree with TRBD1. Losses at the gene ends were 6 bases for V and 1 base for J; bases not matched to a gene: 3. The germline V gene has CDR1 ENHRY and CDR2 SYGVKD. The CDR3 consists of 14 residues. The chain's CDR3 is CAISPGGSNQPQHF. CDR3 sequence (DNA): TGTGCCATCAGCCCAGGGGGAAGCAATCAGCCCCAGCATTTT.

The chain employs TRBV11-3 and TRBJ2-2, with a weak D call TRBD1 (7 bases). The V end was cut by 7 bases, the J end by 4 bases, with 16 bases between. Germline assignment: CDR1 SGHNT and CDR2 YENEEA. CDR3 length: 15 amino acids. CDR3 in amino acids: CASTPGGGPTGELFF. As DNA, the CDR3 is TGTGCCAGCACCCCAGGGGGAGGACCCACCGGGGAGCTGTTTTTT.

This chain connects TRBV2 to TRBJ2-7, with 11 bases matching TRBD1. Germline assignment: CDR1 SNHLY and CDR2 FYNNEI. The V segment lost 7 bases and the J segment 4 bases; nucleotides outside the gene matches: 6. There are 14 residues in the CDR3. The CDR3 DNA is TGTGCCAGCAAGGGCGGGACAGGGGGTTACGAGCAGTACTTC. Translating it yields CASKGGTGGYEQYF.

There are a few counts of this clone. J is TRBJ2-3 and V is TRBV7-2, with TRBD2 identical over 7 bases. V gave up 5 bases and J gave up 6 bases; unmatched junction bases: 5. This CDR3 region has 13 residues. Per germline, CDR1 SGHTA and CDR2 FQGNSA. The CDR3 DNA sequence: TGTGCCAGCAGCCCGACTAGCCACGATACGCAGTATTTT. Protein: CASSPTSHDTQYF. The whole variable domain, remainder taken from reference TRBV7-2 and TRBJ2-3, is GAGVSQSPSNKVTEKGKDVELRCDPISGHTALYWYRQSLGQGLEFLIYFQGNSAPDKSGLPSDRFSAERTGGSVSTLTIQRTQQEDSAVYLCASSPTSHDTQYFGPGTRLTVL.

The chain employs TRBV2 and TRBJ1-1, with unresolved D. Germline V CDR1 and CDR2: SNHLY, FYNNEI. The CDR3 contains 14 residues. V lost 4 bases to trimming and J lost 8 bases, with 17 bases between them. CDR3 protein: CASSVPGGVGEAFF. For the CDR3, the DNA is TGTGCCAGCAGTGTTCCCGGCGGGGTAGGGGAAGCTTTCTTT. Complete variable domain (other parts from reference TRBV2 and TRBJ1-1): EPEVTQTPSHQVTQMGQEVILRCVPISNHLYFYWYRQILGQKVEFLVSFYNNEISEKSEIFDDQFSVERPDGSNFTLKIRSTKLEDSAMYFCASSVPGGVGEAFFGQGTRLTVV.

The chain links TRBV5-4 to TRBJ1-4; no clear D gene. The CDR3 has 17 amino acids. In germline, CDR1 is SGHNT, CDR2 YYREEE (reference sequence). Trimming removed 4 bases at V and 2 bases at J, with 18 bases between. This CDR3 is CASSHQGGGFTNEKLFF. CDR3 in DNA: TGTGCCAGCAGCCACCAAGGAGGAGGGTTCACTAATGAAAAACTGTTTTTT. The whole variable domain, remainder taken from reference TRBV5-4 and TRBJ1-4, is ETGVTQSPTHLIKTRGQQVTLRCSSQSGHNTVSWYQQALGQGPQFIFQYYREEENGRGNFPPRFSGLQFPNYSSELNVNALELDDSALYLCASSHQGGGFTNEKLFFGSGTQLSVL.

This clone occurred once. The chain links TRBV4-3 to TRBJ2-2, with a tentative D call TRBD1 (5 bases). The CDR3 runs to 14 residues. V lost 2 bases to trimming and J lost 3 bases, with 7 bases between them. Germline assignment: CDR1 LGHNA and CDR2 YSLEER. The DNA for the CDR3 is TGCGCCAGCAGCCAACAAGGGGACACCGGGGAGCTGTTTTTT. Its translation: CASSQQGDTGELFF.

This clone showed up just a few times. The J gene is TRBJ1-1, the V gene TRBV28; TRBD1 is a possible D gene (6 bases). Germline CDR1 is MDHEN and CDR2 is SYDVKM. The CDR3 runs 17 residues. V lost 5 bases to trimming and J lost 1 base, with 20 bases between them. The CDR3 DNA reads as TGTGCCAGCAGTGAGGGCCGGTACAGGGATACGAACACTGAAGCTTTCTTT. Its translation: CASSEGRYRDTNTEAFF.

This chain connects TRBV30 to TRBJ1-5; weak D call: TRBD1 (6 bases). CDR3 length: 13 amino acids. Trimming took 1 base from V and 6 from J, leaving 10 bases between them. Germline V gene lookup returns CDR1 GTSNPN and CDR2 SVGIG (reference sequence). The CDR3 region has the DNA TGTGCCTGGAGTGGGGGGGGCGGTCAGCCCCAGCATTTT. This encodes CAWSGGGGQPQHF.

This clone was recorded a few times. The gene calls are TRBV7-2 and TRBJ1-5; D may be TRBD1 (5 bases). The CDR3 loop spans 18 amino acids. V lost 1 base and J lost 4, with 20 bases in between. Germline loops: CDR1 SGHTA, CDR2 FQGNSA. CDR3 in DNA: TGTGCCAGCAGCTTAGTTCCCTTGGGGGGGACGTCGAATCAGCCCCAGCATTTT. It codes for CASSLVPLGGTSNQPQHF.

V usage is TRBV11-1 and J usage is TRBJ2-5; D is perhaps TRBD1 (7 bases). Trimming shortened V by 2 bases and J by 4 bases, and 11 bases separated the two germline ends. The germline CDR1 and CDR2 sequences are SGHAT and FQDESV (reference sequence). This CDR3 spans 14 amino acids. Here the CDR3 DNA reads TGTGCCAGCAGCTTAATGCAGGGGGGAGAGACCCAGTACTTC. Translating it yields CASSLMQGGETQYF.

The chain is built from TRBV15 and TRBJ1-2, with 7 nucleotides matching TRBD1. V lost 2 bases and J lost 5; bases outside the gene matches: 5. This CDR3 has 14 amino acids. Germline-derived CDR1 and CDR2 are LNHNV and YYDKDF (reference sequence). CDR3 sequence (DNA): TGTGCCACCAGCAGAAATACAGGGGCGTATGGCTACACCTTC. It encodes CATSRNTGAYGYTF.

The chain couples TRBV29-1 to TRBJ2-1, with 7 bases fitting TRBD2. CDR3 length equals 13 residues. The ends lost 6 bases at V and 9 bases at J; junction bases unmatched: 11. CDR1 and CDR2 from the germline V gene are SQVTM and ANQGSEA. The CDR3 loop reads CSVPPGGEGEQFF. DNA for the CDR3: TGCAGCGTCCCCCCGGGGGGAGAGGGTGAGCAGTTCTTC.

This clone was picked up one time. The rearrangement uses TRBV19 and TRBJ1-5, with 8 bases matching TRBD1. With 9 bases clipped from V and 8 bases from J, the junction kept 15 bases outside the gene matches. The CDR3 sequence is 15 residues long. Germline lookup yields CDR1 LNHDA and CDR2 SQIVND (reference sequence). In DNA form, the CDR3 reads TGTGCCAGCATTCAGGGGGCGAACTGGAAGGAGCCCCAGCATTTT. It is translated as CASIQGANWKEPQHF.

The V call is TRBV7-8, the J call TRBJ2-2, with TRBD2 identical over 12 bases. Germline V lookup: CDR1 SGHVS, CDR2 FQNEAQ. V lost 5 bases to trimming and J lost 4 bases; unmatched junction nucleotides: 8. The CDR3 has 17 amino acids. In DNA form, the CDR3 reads TGTGCCAGCAGCGAGGAACGGACTAGCGGGACCACCGGGGAGCTGTTTTTT. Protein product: CASSEERTSGTTGELFF.

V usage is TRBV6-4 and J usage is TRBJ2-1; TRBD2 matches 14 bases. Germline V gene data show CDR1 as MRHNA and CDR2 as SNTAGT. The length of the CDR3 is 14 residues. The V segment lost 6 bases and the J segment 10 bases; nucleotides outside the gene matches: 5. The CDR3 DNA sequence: TGTGCCAGCAGCAGACTAGCGGGAGGGGACGAGCAGTTCTTC. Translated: CASSRLAGGDEQFF.

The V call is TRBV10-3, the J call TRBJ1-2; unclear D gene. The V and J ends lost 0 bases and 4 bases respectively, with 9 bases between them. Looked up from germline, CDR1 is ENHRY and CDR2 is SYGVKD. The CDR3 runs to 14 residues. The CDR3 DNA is TGTGCCATCAGTGAGTCTACAGAAGCCTATGGCTACACCTTC. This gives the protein CAISESTEAYGYTF.

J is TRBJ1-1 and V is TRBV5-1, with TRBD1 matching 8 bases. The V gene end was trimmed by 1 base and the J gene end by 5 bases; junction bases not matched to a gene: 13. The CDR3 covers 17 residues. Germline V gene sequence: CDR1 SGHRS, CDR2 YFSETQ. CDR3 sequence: CASSLHRTGQAQTEAFF. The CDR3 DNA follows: TGCGCCAGCAGCTTGCATCGGACGGGACAGGCACAAACTGAAGCTTTCTTT.

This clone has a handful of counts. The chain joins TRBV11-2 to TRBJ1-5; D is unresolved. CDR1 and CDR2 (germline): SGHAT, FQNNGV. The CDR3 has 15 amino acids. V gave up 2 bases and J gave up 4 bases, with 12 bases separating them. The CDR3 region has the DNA TGTGCCAGCAGCTTAATGGGAGGGCCAAATCAGCCCCAGCATTTT. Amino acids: CASSLMGGPNQPQHF. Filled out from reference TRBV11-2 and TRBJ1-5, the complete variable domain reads EAGVAQSPRYKIIEKRQSVAFWCNPISGHATLYWYQQILGQGPKLLIQFQNNGVVDDSQLPKDRFSAERLKGVDSTLKIQPAKLEDSAVYLCASSLMGGPNQPQHFGDGTRLSIL.

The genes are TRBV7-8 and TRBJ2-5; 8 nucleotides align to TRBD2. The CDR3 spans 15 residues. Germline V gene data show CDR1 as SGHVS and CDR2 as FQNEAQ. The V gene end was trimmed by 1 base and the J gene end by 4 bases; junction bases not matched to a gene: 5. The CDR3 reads CASSLEGTRRETQYF. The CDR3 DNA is TGTGCCAGCAGCTTAGAAGGGACTAGGAGAGAGACCCAGTACTTC.

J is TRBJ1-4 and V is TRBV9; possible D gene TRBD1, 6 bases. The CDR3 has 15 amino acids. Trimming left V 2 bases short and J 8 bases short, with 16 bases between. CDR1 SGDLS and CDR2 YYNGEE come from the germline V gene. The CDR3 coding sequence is TGTGCCAGCAGCGTCGGTCTAGGGAGGGGGGAAAAACTGTTTTTT. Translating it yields CASSVGLGRGEKLFF. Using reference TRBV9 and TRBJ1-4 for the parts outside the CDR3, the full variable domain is DSGVTQTPKHLITATGQRVTLRCSPRSGDLSVYWYQQSLDQGLQFLIQYYNGEERAKGNILERFSAQQFPDLHSELNLSSLELGDSALYFCASSVGLGRGEKLFFGSGTQLSVL.

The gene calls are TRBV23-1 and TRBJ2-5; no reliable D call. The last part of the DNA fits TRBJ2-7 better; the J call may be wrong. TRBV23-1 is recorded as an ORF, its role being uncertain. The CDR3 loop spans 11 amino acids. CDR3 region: CASSRVYEQYF. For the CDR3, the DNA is TGCGCCAGCAGTCGTGTTTACGAGCAGTACTTC.

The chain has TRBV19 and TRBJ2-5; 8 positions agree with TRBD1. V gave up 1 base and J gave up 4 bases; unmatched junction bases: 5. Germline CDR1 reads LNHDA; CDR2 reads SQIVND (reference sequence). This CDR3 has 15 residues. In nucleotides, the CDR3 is TGTGCCAGTAGTATAGGCAGGGGGCGTAGAGAGACCCAGTACTTC. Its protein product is CASSIGRGRRETQYF.

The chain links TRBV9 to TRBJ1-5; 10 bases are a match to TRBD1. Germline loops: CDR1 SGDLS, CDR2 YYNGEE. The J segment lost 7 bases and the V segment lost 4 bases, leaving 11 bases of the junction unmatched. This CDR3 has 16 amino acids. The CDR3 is CASSLGQGGQGQPQHF. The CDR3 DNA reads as TGTGCCAGCAGCCTAGGACAGGGGGGACAGGGGCAGCCCCAGCATTTT.

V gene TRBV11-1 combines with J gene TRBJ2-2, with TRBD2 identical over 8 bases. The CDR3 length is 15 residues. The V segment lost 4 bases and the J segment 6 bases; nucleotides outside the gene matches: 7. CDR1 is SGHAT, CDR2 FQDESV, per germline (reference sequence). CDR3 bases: TGTGCCAGCAGCTCGGGTAGCGGGGCGGCCGGGGAGCTGTTTTTT. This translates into CASSSGSGAAGELFF. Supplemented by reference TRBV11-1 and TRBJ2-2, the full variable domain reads EAEVAQSPRYKITEKSQAVAFWCDPISGHATLYWYRQILGQGPELLVQFQDESVVDDSQLPKDRFSAERLKGVDSTLKIQPAELGDSAMYLCASSSGSGAAGELFFGEGSRLTVL.

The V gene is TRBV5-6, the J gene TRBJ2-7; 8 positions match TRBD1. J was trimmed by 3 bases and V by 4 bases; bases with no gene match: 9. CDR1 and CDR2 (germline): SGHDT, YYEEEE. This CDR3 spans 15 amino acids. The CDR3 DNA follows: TGTGCCAGCAGCCCTGGACAGGGACGCCTCTACGAGCAGTACTTC. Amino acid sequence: CASSPGQGRLYEQYF.

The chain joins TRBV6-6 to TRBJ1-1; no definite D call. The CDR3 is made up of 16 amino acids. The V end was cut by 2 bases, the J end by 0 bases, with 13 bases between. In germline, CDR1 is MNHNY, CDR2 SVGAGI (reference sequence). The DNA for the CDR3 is TGTGCCAGCAGTTACCCCCGCAAGAGTATGAACACTGAAGCTTTCTTT. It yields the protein CASSYPRKSMNTEAFF.